This T cell receptor (beta chain) was obtained from a study of T cell responses to AZD1222 COVID-19 vaccine. Clones were sequenced by immunoSEQ multiplex PCR, and TCRdb holds only the in-frame ones, with some missing. The profile shows 100,000 or so clones, 86% of them singletons. The CDR3 runs 16 residues. The V gene lost 0 bases and the J gene lost 4 bases, with 15 bases spanning the gap. Germline CDR1 is SNHLY and CDR2 is FYNNEI. A note on this clone: The antigen is undetermined.

Study-wide results and caveats: None of the repertoires were sampled until the peak T cell response had passed.

Sequences were derived from peripheral blood, sampled on day 0 of AZD1222 vaccination. The chain couples TRBV2 to TRBJ1-2, with D tentatively TRBD1 (5 bases). The receptor was isolated from an adult in good health. The CDR3 bases are TGTGCCAGCAGTGAAGCCCACGGGGCCGTTGCCTATGGCTACACCTTC. Protein: CASSEAHGAVAYGYTF.